Presented here are 10 T cell receptor beta chains from one specimen sequenced in a study of shared clonotypes between healthy human individuals. Profiling relied on immunoSEQ multiplex PCR, and the TCRdb table lists in-frame clones only, not all of them. The data show 950,000 to 1,300,000 clones, with under 80% seen just once and roughly 1.5% held by the top ten. Sequences were obtained from memory CD4+ T cells sorted from blood. Subset here: CD45RA-negative fraction. Source of these receptors: a man between 18 and 29 years old in good health.

In nucleotides, the CDR3 is TGTGCCAGCAGCTCGCCCTGGGTGGCAGGGAGATCCTACGAGCAGTACTTC. Protein product: CASSSPWVAGRSYEQYF. The rearrangement links TRBV5-6 to TRBJ2-7; D may be TRBD1 or TRBD2 (5 bases each). The length of the CDR3 is 17 residues. Trimming left V 3 bases short and J 1 base short, with 20 bases between. Germline V gene data show CDR1 as SGHDT and CDR2 as YYEEEE.

The chain recombines TRBV7-6 with TRBJ2-4; 11 positions match TRBD2. The CDR3 is made up of 18 amino acids. V lost 5 bases, J lost 0 bases, and 9 bases stayed unmatched. Germline V gene lookup returns CDR1 SGHVS and CDR2 FNYEAQ. The CDR3 here is CASSPSGTSGVAKNIQYF. The CDR3 DNA follows: TGTGCCAGCAGCCCGTCCGGGACTAGCGGAGTAGCCAAAAACATTCAGTACTTC.

V and J are TRBV5-1 and TRBJ2-1; 8 bases are a match to TRBD2. The length of the CDR3 is 14 residues. The germline V gene has CDR1 SGHRS and CDR2 YFSETQ. The trim removed 4 bases at V and 5 bases at J, leaving 5 bases unmatched. The DNA of the CDR3 is TGCGCCAGCAGCAAGCGGGGGCGGAACAATGAGCAGTTCTTC. It specifies CASSKRGRNNEQFF.

This clone has a single count. The CDR3 reads CASMNTAAKNIQYF. CDR3 DNA: TGTGCCAGTATGAATACCGCAGCCAAAAACATTCAGTACTTC. This chain links TRBV19 with TRBJ2-4; D call uncertain. The CDR3 spans 14 residues. Per germline, CDR1 LNHDA and CDR2 SQIVND (reference sequence). Trimming took off 7 bases at V and 0 bases at J, with 10 bases between the two ends.

This clone has only one observation. Other DNA sequences in the sample encode the same CDR3. The V call is TRBV2, the J call TRBJ2-1, with D perhaps matching TRBD1 or TRBD2 (5 bases each). The CDR3 loop spans 16 amino acids. Trimming cost V 1 base and J 4 bases, with 14 bases left between them. Germline CDR1 and CDR2: SNHLY and FYNNEI. The CDR3 loop is CASSEGGGTLYNEQFF. CDR3 DNA sequence: TGTGCCAGCAGTGAAGGTGGGGGAACACTTTACAATGAGCAGTTCTTC.

This rearrangement joins TRBV23-1 to TRBJ1-3; 7 bases match TRBD1. TRBV23-1 is noted as an ORF with a role that remains uncertain. The CDR3 extends over 16 amino acids. V gave up 2 bases and J gave up 0 bases; unmatched junction bases: 4. The CDR3 region is CASSQTDRPSGNTIYF. CDR3 bases: TGCGCCAGCAGTCAAACGGACAGGCCCTCTGGAAACACCATATATTTT.

The chain links TRBV10-3 to TRBJ1-2; D possibly corresponds to TRBD1 (5 bases). This CDR3 is 14 amino acids long. Germline V gives CDR1 ENHRY, CDR2 SYGVKD. The ends were cut back, 3 bases at V and 5 bases at J, with 13 bases in the middle. The CDR3 spells CAISEDSLGYGYTF. The CDR3, as DNA: TGTGCCATCAGTGAAGACAGCCTAGGGTATGGCTACACCTTC.

The rearrangement links TRBV7-8 to TRBJ2-5, with D possibly TRBD1 on 5 matching bases. Trimming removed 1 base from V and 1 base from J, with 10 bases in between. Germline V gives CDR1 SGHVS, CDR2 FQNEAQ. The CDR3 is 15 residues long. CDR3 sequence: CASSLVPGSQETQYF. The DNA of the CDR3 is TGTGCCAGCAGCTTAGTTCCAGGGTCCCAAGAGACCCAGTACTTC.

The chain has TRBV6-6 and TRBJ2-1; 7 nucleotides agree with TRBD2. J gave up 6 bases and V 7 bases, and 9 bases lay outside the gene matches. This CDR3 region has 14 residues. In germline, CDR1 is MNHNY, CDR2 SVGAGI (reference sequence). The CDR3 sequence is CASIPGGGINEQFF. The CDR3 nucleotides are TGTGCCAGCATTCCAGGCGGGGGAATCAATGAGCAGTTCTTC.

A few counts support this clone. The V call is TRBV7-2, the J call TRBJ2-3; TRBD2 matches 11 bases. The CDR3 has 16 residues. The V segment lost 1 base and the J segment 6 bases; nucleotides outside the gene matches: 6. Germline CDR1 and CDR2: SGHTA and FQGNSA. The CDR3 loop is CASSLGGSGRGDTQYF. The CDR3 DNA follows: TGTGCCAGCAGCTTAGGTGGTAGCGGGAGGGGTGATACGCAGTATTTT.